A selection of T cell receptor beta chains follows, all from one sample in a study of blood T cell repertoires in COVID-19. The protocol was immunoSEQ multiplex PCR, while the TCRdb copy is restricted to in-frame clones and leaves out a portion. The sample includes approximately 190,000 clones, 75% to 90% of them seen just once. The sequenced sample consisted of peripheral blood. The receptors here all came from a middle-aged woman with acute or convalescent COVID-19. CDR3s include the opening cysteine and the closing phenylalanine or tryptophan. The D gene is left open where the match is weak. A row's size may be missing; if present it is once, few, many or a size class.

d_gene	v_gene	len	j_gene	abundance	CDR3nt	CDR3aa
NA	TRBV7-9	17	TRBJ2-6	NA	TGTGCCAGCAGCCCCGAACAGGGTCTAGCTGGGGCCAACGTCCTGACTTTC	CASSPEQGLAGANVLTF
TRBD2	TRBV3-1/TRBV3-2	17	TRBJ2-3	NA	TGTGCCAGCAGCCTAACGGGGGGTGCTTCCCGAGCAGATACGCAGTATTTT	CASSLTGGASRADTQYF
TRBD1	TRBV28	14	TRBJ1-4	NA	TGTGCCAGCAGTTCGGGACAGGGGAGCGAAAAACTGTTTTTT	CASSSGQGSEKLFF
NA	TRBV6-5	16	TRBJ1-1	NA	TGTGCCAGCAGTTACTCGGCGGAGCCTTCGCACACTGAAGCTTTCTTT	CASSYSAEPSHTEAFF
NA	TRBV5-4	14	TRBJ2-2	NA	TGTGCCAGCAGCTTGGAAGGGAGAACCGGGGAGCTGTTTTTT	CASSLEGRTGELFF
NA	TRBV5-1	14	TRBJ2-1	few	TGCGCCAGCAGCCTGGAAAGTGGAGTAGATGAGCAGTTCTTC	CASSLESGVDEQFF
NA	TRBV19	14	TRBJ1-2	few	TGTGCCAGTAGCCCACGAGCCAGGGGCAGAGGCTACACCTTC	CASSPRARGRGYTF
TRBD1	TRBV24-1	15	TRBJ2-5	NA	TGTGCCACCAGTGACAGGGACAGACCCCAAGAGACCCAGTACTTC	CATSDRDRPQETQYF
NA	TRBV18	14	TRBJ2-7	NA	TGTGCCAGCTCACCTAATCCTAGCTTGTACGAGCAGTACTTC	CASSPNPSLYEQYF
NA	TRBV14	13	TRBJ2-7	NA	TGTGCCAGCAGCCAAGGTTGGACATACGAGCAGTACTTC	CASSQGWTYEQYF
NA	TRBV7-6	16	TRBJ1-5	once	TGTGCCAGCAGCCTCGGGGGGGGATTGCGCAATCAGCCCCAGCATTTT	CASSLGGGLRNQPQHF
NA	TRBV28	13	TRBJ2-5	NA	TGTGCCAGCAGTTTAATCACACAAGAGACCCAGTACTTC	CASSLITQETQYF
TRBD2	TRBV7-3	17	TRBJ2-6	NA	TGTGCCAGCAGCCCAACCCCGGCTAGCGGAGGGGCCAACGTCCTGACTTTC	CASSPTPASGGANVLTF
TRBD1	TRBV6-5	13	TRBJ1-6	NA	TGTGCCGCACGGACAGGGGGAAGATCACCCCTCCACTTT	CAARTGGRSPLHF
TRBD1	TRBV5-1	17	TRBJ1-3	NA	TGCGCCAGCAGCCGAGGAGCGACAGGGGGGGCTGGAAACACCATATATTTT	CASSRGATGGAGNTIYF
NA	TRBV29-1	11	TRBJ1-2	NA	TGCAGCGTTGAAGGGCCAAATGGCTACACCTTC	CSVEGPNGYTF
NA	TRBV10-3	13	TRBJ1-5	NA	TGTGCCACAGGAGCGGAGGGGCAGGAGCCCCAGCATTTT	CATGAEGQEPQHF
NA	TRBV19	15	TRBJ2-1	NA	TGTGCCAGTAGTATAGCGGGAGCTACCTACAATGAGCAGTTCTTC	CASSIAGATYNEQFF
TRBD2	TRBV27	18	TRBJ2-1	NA	TGTGCCAGCAGTCCAGGTACCGGGACTAGACGTTCCTACAATGAGCAGTTCTTC	CASSPGTGTRRSYNEQFF
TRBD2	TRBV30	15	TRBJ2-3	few	TGTGCCGCCCCAAAAAGCGGGGGTAGCACAGATACGCAGTATTTT	CAAPKSGGSTDTQYF
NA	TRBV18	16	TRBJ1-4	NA	TGTGCCAGCTCACCCGCCGGGGTGGGGACTAATGAAAAACTGTTTTTT	CASSPAGVGTNEKLFF
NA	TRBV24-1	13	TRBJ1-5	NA	TGTGCCACCAGTGATCGGGACACCCAGCCCCAGCATTTT	CATSDRDTQPQHF
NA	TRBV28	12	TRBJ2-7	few	TGTGCCAGCAGTTTCCAGAACTACGAGCAGTACTTC	CASSFQNYEQYF
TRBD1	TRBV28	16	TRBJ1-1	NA	TGTGCCAGCAGCCTCGGACAGGGGGTTTTGAACACTGAAGCTTTCTTT	CASSLGQGVLNTEAFF
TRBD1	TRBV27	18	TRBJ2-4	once	TGTGCCAGCAGTTTTTTACGTGGACAGGTGATAGCCAAAAACATTCAGTACTTC	CASSFLRGQVIAKNIQYF